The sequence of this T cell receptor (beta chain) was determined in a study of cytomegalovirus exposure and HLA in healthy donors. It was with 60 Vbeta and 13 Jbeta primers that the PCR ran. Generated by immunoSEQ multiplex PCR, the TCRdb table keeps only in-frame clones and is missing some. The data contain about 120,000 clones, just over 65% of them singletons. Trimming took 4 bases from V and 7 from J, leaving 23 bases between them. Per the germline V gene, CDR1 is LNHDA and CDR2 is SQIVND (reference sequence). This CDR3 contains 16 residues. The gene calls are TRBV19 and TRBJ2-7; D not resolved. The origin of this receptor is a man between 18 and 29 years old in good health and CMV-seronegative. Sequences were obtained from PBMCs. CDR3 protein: CASSKIHINGPIEQYF. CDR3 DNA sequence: TGTGCCAGTAGTAAAATACACATTAATGGGCCTATTGAGCAGTACTTC.